The 21 T cell receptor beta chains presented below share a single source sample, sequenced in a study of T cell repertoires in ileal Crohn's disease (dated by TCRdb to the late 2010s). What this sample's time point label stands for: neoterminal ileum biopsy at postoperative endoscopy, about 6 months after surgery. Receptor libraries were prepared by the immunoSEQ multiplex PCR assay. Entries here come from immuneACCESS through TCRdb and include only in-frame sequences with V and J called. Some clones fail to appear in such tables; in the studies checked, an unresolved V gene covers under half of the shortfall, and the cause of the remainder is unknown. For this sample the table gives roughly 60,000 clones, of which 85% to 90% were detected only once. Clones ranked in the top ten supply roughly 2% of the sample. Sample: ileal tissue. Receptors originate from an adult with Crohn's disease.

The chain couples TRBV5-1 to TRBJ1-1; TRBD1 matches at 7 bases. CDR1 and CDR2 from the germline V gene are SGHRS and YFSETQ. Unmatched junction bases numbered 0, after V lost 4 bases and J lost 6 bases. The CDR3 runs to 11 residues. CDR3 sequence reads: CASSQGAEAFF. In DNA, the CDR3 is TGCGCCAGCAGCCAGGGGGCTGAAGCTTTCTTT.

The chain recombines TRBV2 with TRBJ2-2; D is perhaps TRBD2 (5 bases). CDR1 is SNHLY and CDR2 is FYNNEI in the germline V gene. The CDR3 runs 14 residues. The V and J ends lost 8 bases and 2 bases respectively, with 12 bases between them. CDR3 bases: TGTGCCAGCCGCTCCGGGATTAACACCGGGGAGCTGTTTTTT. Translating it yields CASRSGINTGELFF.

J is TRBJ1-2 and V is TRBV10-3; 9 nucleotides agree with TRBD1. This CDR3 spans 12 amino acids. The junction had 4 bases not matched to a gene; V was cut back by 5 bases and J by 9 bases. CDR1 ENHRY and CDR2 SYGVKD come from the germline V gene. CDR3 nucleotide sequence: TGTGCCATCAGTACACAGGGGGCAAGCTACACCTTC. It specifies CAISTQGASYTF.

This rearrangement joins TRBV18 to TRBJ1-1; no firm D call. CDR1 is KGHSH and CDR2 is LQKENI in the germline V gene. The length of the CDR3 is 13 residues. Trimming left V 4 bases short and J 5 bases short, with 11 bases between. The CDR3 protein is CASSQLGGTEAFF. The CDR3 coding sequence is TGTGCCAGCTCACAACTTGGCGGGACTGAAGCTTTCTTT.

The chain joins TRBV25-1 to TRBJ1-4; TRBD1 agrees at 7 bases. The CDR3 totals 13 residues. Germline V gene lookup returns CDR1 MGHDK and CDR2 SYGVNS. After removal of 10 bases from V and 5 bases from J, the junction contained 7 bases not matched to a gene. The CDR3 bases are TGTGCCACCATGGGACAGCCAAATGAAAAACTGTTTTTT. The encoded protein is CATMGQPNEKLFF. Variable domain in full (rest from reference TRBV25-1 and TRBJ1-4): EADIYQTPRYLVIGTGKKITLECSQTMGHDKMYWYQQDPGMELHLIHYSYGVNSTEKGDLSSESTVSRIRTEHFPLTLESARPSHTSQYLCATMGQPNEKLFFGSGTQLSVL.

The chain combines TRBV27 with TRBJ1-1, with D unclear. The CDR3 consists of 15 residues. Trimming stripped 0 bases from V and 3 bases from J, with 11 bases between. Germline CDR1 MNHEY, CDR2 SMNVEV (reference sequence). CDR3 sequence reads: CASSLSIGKDTEAFF. In DNA, the CDR3 is TGTGCCAGCAGTTTATCGATCGGGAAGGACACTGAAGCTTTCTTT.

This clone was observed a single time. This sequence joins TRBV15 and TRBJ2-2; D uncertain. The CDR3 covers 12 residues. The germline V and J ends were trimmed by 6 bases and 5 bases, with 7 bases remaining between them. Per germline, CDR1 LNHNV and CDR2 YYDKDF (reference sequence). The CDR3 bases are TGTGCCACCAGGGGCCTTACCGGGGAGCTGTTTTTT. Its translation: CATRGLTGELFF.

The chain is built from TRBV7-9 and TRBJ2-3; 9 bases map to TRBD1. Germline V gene sequence: CDR1 SEHNR, CDR2 FQNEAQ (reference sequence). There are 15 residues in the CDR3. J was trimmed by 3 bases and V by 5 bases; bases with no gene match: 6. CDR3 nucleotide sequence: TGTGCCAGCAGCCGACCCGGGACAGGGACAGATACGCAGTATTTT. Translated, it gives CASSRPGTGTDTQYF.

Comments on this clone: The limits of the CDR3 on the DNA are not certain, so only TCRdb's listed CDR3 is given. The chain links TRBV7-8 to TRBJ2-3; the tabulated D call, TRBD1, remains unverified against the DNA. Per the germline V gene, CDR1 is SGHVS and CDR2 is FQNEAQ. The CDR3 has 13 amino acids, counting both end residues. CDR3 residues: CASSWAEGALLYF.

The V and J genes are TRBV5-5 and TRBJ1-5; D is unresolved. V gave up 3 bases and J gave up 3 bases, with 10 bases separating them. CDR3 size: 14 residues. The germline CDR1 and CDR2 sequences are SGHKS and YYEKEE (reference sequence). CDR3 bases: TGTGCCAGCAGCTCCGGGATCCCCAATCAGCCCCAGCATTTT. Translated, it gives CASSSGIPNQPQHF.

V is TRBV5-1 and J is TRBJ1-3, with D maybe TRBD1 (6 bases). CDR1 SGHRS and CDR2 YFSETQ come from the germline V gene. The CDR3 has 17 residues. The ends were cut back, 0 bases at V and 0 bases at J, with 13 bases in the middle. The CDR3 coding sequence is TGCGCCAGCAGCTTGGTTGGGGGCCGGAGCTCTGGAAACACCATATATTTT. Amino acids: CASSLVGGRSSGNTIYF.

J is TRBJ1-6 and V is TRBV18, with TRBD1 identical over 7 bases. V shed 3 bases, J shed 6 bases, and the junction held 5 bases outside the gene matches. Germline V gives CDR1 KGHSH, CDR2 LQKENI. CDR3 length equals 15 residues. CDR3 nucleotides: TGTGCCAGCTCACCGGCCCGACAGGGTAATTCACCCCTCCACTTT. Its protein product is CASSPARQGNSPLHF.

The genes are TRBV21-1 and TRBJ1-5; the D call of TRBD1 is as the table states it, not checked on the DNA. TRBV21-1 is a recognized pseudogene. CDR3 length equals 13 residues. The chain's CDR3 is CARLGQINQPQHF. The CDR3, as DNA: TGTGCCAGACTGGGACAGATTAATCAGCCCCAGCATTTT.

This rearrangement joins TRBV18 to TRBJ2-2; weak D call: TRBD1 (6 bases). Trimming stripped 5 bases from V and 1 base from J, with 14 bases between. The germline gives CDR1 KGHSH, CDR2 LQKENI. The CDR3 spans 16 residues. The chain's CDR3 is CASSVSDRRNTGELFF. The CDR3 bases are TGTGCCAGCTCAGTATCGGACAGAAGGAACACCGGGGAGCTGTTTTTT.

This clone is classed as medium-sized. The chain links TRBV27 to TRBJ2-2, with a possible D match to TRBD1 (8 bases). Trimming left V 6 bases short and J 5 bases short, with 22 bases between. Germline values: CDR1 MNHEY, CDR2 SMNVEV (reference sequence). This CDR3 has 17 residues. For the CDR3, the DNA is TGTGCCAGCAGGCCCGGGGAGGGGACAGGAAAGACCGGGGAGCTGTTTTTT. It encodes CASRPGEGTGKTGELFF.

V usage is TRBV29-1 and J usage is TRBJ1-2; 7 bases align to TRBD1. The CDR3 has 13 residues. V trimming: 6 bases; J trimming: 6 bases; junction bases outside the gene matches: 10. The germline gives CDR1 SQVTM, CDR2 ANQGSEA. The CDR3 DNA sequence: TGCAGCGTCGTGACAGGGCCACAGGATGGCTACACCTTC. It codes for CSVVTGPQDGYTF.

This chain joins TRBV28 and TRBJ2-7; D is perhaps TRBD2 (5 bases). Germline CDR1 reads MDHEN; CDR2 reads SYDVKM. The germline V and J ends were trimmed by 8 bases and 4 bases, with 15 bases remaining between them. The CDR3 is 13 residues long. In DNA form, the CDR3 reads TGTGCCAGCCTAGATAGCGAGAATTACGAGCAGTACTTC. As protein: CASLDSENYEQYF. Full variable domain (remainder filled in from reference TRBV28 and TRBJ2-7): DVKVTQSSRYLVKRTGEKVFLECVQDMDHENMFWYRQDPGLGLRLIYFSYDVKMKEKGDIPEGYSVSREKKERFSLILESASTNQTSMYLCASLDSENYEQYFGPGTRLTVT.

The chain recombines TRBV27 with TRBJ1-2; the match to TRBD1 covers 7 bases. The CDR3 sequence is 14 residues long. Germline V gene lookup returns CDR1 MNHEY and CDR2 SMNVEV (reference sequence). The ends lost 5 bases at V and 7 bases at J; junction bases unmatched: 10. In DNA, the CDR3 is TGTGCCAGCAGTAAAACCCCGACAGGGCTTGGCTACACCTTC. Its translation: CASSKTPTGLGYTF.

The genes are TRBV7-2 and TRBJ2-7; possibly TRBD2 for D (6 bases). The CDR3 is 15 amino acids. The V gene's germline CDR1 is SGHTA and CDR2 FQGNSA. Trimming stripped 7 bases from V and 3 bases from J, with 19 bases between. The CDR3 protein is CASTPGPGGYYEQYF. The CDR3 region has the DNA TGTGCCAGCACCCCGGGGCCCGGGGGATACTACGAGCAGTACTTC.

V and J are TRBV7-6 and TRBJ1-1, with D maybe TRBD1 (5 bases). Germline-derived CDR1 and CDR2 are SGHVS and FNYEAQ. The CDR3 extends over 14 amino acids. V was cut by 1 base and J by 5 bases, with 11 bases left in between. Here the CDR3 reads CASSLDGGATEAFF. The CDR3 nucleotides read TGTGCCAGCAGCTTAGACGGGGGAGCAACTGAAGCTTTCTTT. Full variable domain (remainder filled in from reference TRBV7-6 and TRBJ1-1): GAGVSQSPRYKVTKRGQDVALRCDPISGHVSLYWYRQALGQGPEFLTYFNYEAQQDKSGLPNDRFSAERPEGSISTLTIQRTEQRDSAMYRCASSLDGGATEAFFGQGTRLTVV.

This clone was seen only a few times. The chain is built from TRBV15 and TRBJ1-5; maybe TRBD1 (6 bases). The germline gives CDR1 LNHNV, CDR2 YYDKDF (reference sequence). This CDR3 spans 14 amino acids. V was pared by 1 base and J by 11 bases, with 15 bases between. The CDR3 sequence is CATSRVGGDLAQHF. The CDR3 DNA is TGTGCCACCAGCAGAGTTGGGGGCGATCTAGCCCAGCATTTT.